The T cell receptor beta chain described here comes from a study of blood T cell repertoires in COVID-19. Assay used: immunoSEQ multiplex PCR; TCRdb lists only in-frame clones, some missing. The top ten hold 2.7% of the sample, which has 15,000 or so clones, around 90% seen once. The V end lost 5 bases, the J end lost 4 bases, and 11 bases lay between the germline ends. The CDR3 loop spans 13 amino acids. Germline CDR1 reads LNHDA; CDR2 reads SQIVND (reference sequence). V usage is TRBV19 and J usage is TRBJ2-5; no clear D. The TCR comes from a human donor in a cohort sampled during active COVID-19. The sequenced material came from peripheral blood. As DNA, the CDR3 is TGTGCCAGTAGTCACCCGGTCGCAGAGACCCAGTACTTC. It codes for CASSHPVAETQYF.